A selection of T cell receptor beta chains follows, all from one sample in a study of beta chain features in type 1 diabetes. The table came from immunoSEQ multiplex PCR; TCRdb's copy has only in-frame clones and leaves some out. The sample holds fewer than 250,000 clones; 68% are singletons and the top ten take around 0.05%. The sample consisted of naive CD4+ T cells from blood. Receptors were obtained from a man aged 25-45 years in good health. Both conserved end residues are part of each CDR3.

j_call v_call cdr3_aa
TRBJ2-1 TRBV30 CAWKLGVSSYNEQFF
TRBJ1-1 TRBV30 CAWIVGAAEAFF
TRBJ2-1 TRBV18 CASSPISGGINEQFF
TRBJ2-1 TRBV18 CASSPGSGLSYNEQFF
TRBJ2-2 TRBV2 CASRRGVSTGELFF
TRBJ2-4 TRBV2 CASTGHDRGRAKNIQYF
TRBJ1-4 TRBV30 CAWRGTIEKLFF
TRBJ2-3 TRBV7-9 CASTLVGTDTQYF
TRBJ2-5 TRBV5-1 CASSSGLGETQYF
TRBJ2-3 TRBV29-1 CSVSGQAWEDTQYF
TRBJ2-7 TRBV28 CASSYRGPAEQYF
TRBJ1-2 TRBV14 CASSQGLGYGYTF
TRBJ2-1 TRBV20-1 CSANTGNEQFF
TRBJ2-3 TRBV29-1 CSVASGVGTDTQYF
TRBJ1-2 TRBV25-1 CASSDQGRPGGYGYTF
TRBJ1-1 TRBV19 CASSRQGRTEAFF
TRBJ1-5 TRBV30 CAWGSGAGSNQPQHF
TRBJ2-3 TRBV30 CAWSQGSSTDTQYF
TRBJ1-1 TRBV1 CTSSHWGSLGIF
TRBJ2-3 TRBV6-1 CASSEGLAVSWDTQYF
TRBJ1-1 TRBV29-1 CSVSDRGAFF
TRBJ2-2 TRBV4-2 CASSQEGLASTGELFF
TRBJ2-1 TRBV25-1 CASSEFLGQDNEQFF
TRBJ2-1 TRBV2 CASSEAAYSLGFF
TRBJ2-1 TRBV7-2 CASSSSLVGNEQFF
TRBJ2-5 TRBV25-1 CASSAWTSGDGQETQYF
TRBJ2-5 TRBV19 CASSQTRWGTQYF
TRBJ2-7 TRBV25-1 CASSEAGTYSYEQYF
TRBJ1-1 TRBV29-1 CSVVQGAGNTEAFF
TRBJ2-1 TRBV5-4 CASSFPISGYNEQFF
TRBJ2-7 TRBV29-1 CSVGDRDVEQYF
TRBJ2-7 TRBV19 CASSWGPSYEQYF
TRBJ2-7 TRBV6-5 CASSQTGESDEQYF
TRBJ2-7 TRBV2 CASSSGYRGYEQYF
TRBJ2-5 TRBV30 CAWTVAGPLYF
TRBJ2-3 TRBV7-2 CASTVNARDTQYF
TRBJ2-2 TRBV30 CAWRGQGNTGELFF
TRBJ1-3 TRBV6-6 CASTLLGSPGNTIYF
TRBJ2-3 TRBV30 CAWTRTSGSTDTQYF
TRBJ2-5 TRBV5-1 CASSLVGMGETQYF
TRBJ1-2 TRBV4-1 CASSQDPAAGYTF
TRBJ2-3 TRBV12-5 CASGLATDTQYF
TRBJ2-4 TRBV25-1 CASSEGQLFGKNKNIQYF
TRBJ1-1 TRBV30 CAWSVGGDYTEAFF
TRBJ2-4 TRBV5-4 CASSFERPRSIQYF
TRBJ1-1 TRBV7-9 CASSLQDHF
TRBJ1-1 TRBV29-1 CSVAGLMNTEAFF
TRBJ2-7 TRBV29-1 CSVRPPIEQYF